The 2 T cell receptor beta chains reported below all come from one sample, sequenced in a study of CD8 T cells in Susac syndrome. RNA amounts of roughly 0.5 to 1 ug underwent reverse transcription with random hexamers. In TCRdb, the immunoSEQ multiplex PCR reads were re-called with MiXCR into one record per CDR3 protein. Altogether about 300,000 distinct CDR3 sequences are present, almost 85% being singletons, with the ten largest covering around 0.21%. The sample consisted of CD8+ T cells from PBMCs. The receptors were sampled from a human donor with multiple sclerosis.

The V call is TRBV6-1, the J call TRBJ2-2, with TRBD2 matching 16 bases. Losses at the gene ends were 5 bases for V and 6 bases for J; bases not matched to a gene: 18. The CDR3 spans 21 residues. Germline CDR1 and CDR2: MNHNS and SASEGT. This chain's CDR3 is CASSPGTSGRAWVSVAGELFF. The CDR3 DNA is TGTGCCAGCAGTCCCGGGACTAGCGGGAGGGCCTGGGTATCTGTGGCCGGGGAGCTGTTTTTT.

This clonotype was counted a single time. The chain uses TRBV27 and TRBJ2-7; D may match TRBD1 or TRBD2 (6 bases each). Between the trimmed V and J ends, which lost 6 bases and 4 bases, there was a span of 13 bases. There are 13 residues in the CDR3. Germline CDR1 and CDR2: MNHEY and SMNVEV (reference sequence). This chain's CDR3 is CASSVRGTYEQYF. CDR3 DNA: TGTGCCAGCAGCGTTAGGGGGACTTACGAGCAGTACTTC.